The next 28 T cell receptor beta chains were all read from a single sample in a study of cytotoxic CD8 clonotypes in ibrutinib-treated CLL. Sequencing was performed with immunoSEQ multiplex PCR; in TCRdb, only in-frame clones are kept and a portion is missing. The sample records more than 11,000 clones, roughly 76% being singletons. The starting material was PBMCs, obtained before ibrutinib treatment. Receptors were obtained from a human donor with chronic lymphocytic leukemia.

The chain is built from TRBV30 and TRBJ1-3; 9 bases match TRBD1. The CDR3 runs to 13 residues. The V gene end was trimmed by 8 bases and the J gene end by 1 base; junction bases not matched to a gene: 3. Germline V CDR1 and CDR2: GTSNPN, SVGIG (reference sequence). The CDR3 sequence is CAHGQGSGNTIYF. The DNA of the CDR3 is TGTGCCCACGGACAGGGGTCTGGAAACACCATATATTTT.

This clone is a singleton in its sample. The chain uses TRBV5-4 and TRBJ2-1, with a tentative D call TRBD1 (7 bases). The length of the CDR3 is 17 residues. V was shortened by 4 bases and J by 10 bases, with 27 bases between the two germline ends. Germline V CDR1 and CDR2: SGHNT, YYREEE (reference sequence). The chain's CDR3 is CASSQGGGPGMMMEQFF. CDR3 coding DNA: TGTGCCAGCAGCCAGGGGGGCGGGCCGGGTATGATGATGGAGCAGTTCTTC.

The chain has TRBV2 and TRBJ1-4; D remains unclear. The germline V gene encodes CDR1 SNHLY and CDR2 FYNNEI. The CDR3 sequence is 13 residues long. Trimming shortened V by 6 bases and J by 3 bases, and 8 bases separated the two germline ends. The CDR3 sequence is CASRGQPNEKLFF. The CDR3 bases are TGTGCCAGCAGGGGCCAGCCTAATGAAAAACTGTTTTTT.

This clone was seen more than once but under ten times. V usage is TRBV5-8 and J usage is TRBJ1-1; 7 bases are shared with TRBD1. Losses at the gene ends were 6 bases for V and 7 bases for J; bases not matched to a gene: 9. CDR1 SGHTS and CDR2 YDEGEE come from the germline V gene. This CDR3 is built from 13 residues. CDR3 protein: CASNQDRIGEAFF. DNA for the CDR3: TGTGCCAGCAACCAGGACAGGATCGGTGAAGCTTTCTTT. The full variable domain, its missing parts supplied by reference TRBV5-8 and TRBJ1-1, is EAGVTQSPTHLIKTRGQQATLRCSPISGHTSVYWYQQALGLGLQFLLWYDEGEERNRGNFPPRFSGRQFPNYSSELNVNALELEDSALYLCASNQDRIGEAFFGQGTRLTVV.

The chain carries TRBV7-9 and TRBJ2-7; 8 positions agree with TRBD1. CDR3 length: 14 residues. Unmatched junction bases numbered 10, after V lost 5 bases and J lost 7 bases. Germline V gives CDR1 SEHNR, CDR2 FQNEAQ (reference sequence). The CDR3 DNA sequence: TGTGCCAGCAGCCCGGGACAGGCCTCCGGGGAGCAGTACTTC. Translated, it gives CASSPGQASGEQYF.

A few counts support this clone. J is TRBJ1-6 and V is TRBV5-1; tentatively, D is TRBD1 (5 bases). The CDR3 consists of 14 residues. Looked up from germline, CDR1 is SGHRS and CDR2 is YFSETQ. V was cut by 4 bases and J by 9 bases, with 14 bases left in between. The CDR3 loop reads CASSPGTEGSPLHF. In DNA form, the CDR3 reads TGCGCCAGCAGCCCCGGGACGGAGGGTTCACCCCTCCACTTT.

The chain carries TRBV18 and TRBJ1-1; unclear D gene. Germline V gives CDR1 KGHSH, CDR2 LQKENI. With 3 bases removed from V and 4 bases from J, the gap between germline ends came to 18 bases. CDR3 length equals 16 residues. The CDR3 loop is CASSPLVSGSSTEAFF. CDR3 coding DNA: TGTGCCAGCTCACCGCTGGTGAGTGGTTCGTCCACTGAAGCTTTCTTT.

The chain employs TRBV5-1 and TRBJ1-4; D is unclear. CDR1 and CDR2 (germline): SGHRS, YFSETQ. The CDR3 covers 14 residues. Trimming shortened V by 4 bases and J by 8 bases, and 15 bases separated the two germline ends. The CDR3 DNA sequence: TGCGCCAGCAGCCCAGAAGGATTGGGCGAAAAACTGTTTTTT. It encodes CASSPEGLGEKLFF.

The chain uses TRBV7-2 and TRBJ2-7, with unresolved D. CDR1 is SGHTA and CDR2 is FQGNSA in the germline V gene. This CDR3 is 14 amino acids long. Trimming removed 3 bases from V and 0 bases from J, with 9 bases in between. The CDR3, as DNA: TGTGCCAGCAGCTTCCGGACGAGCTCCTACGAGCAGTACTTC. Translating gives CASSFRTSSYEQYF.

The chain uses TRBV10-3 and TRBJ2-7; D is undetermined. Germline CDR1 ENHRY, CDR2 SYGVKD. Trimming removed 2 bases at V and 2 bases at J, with 10 bases between. This CDR3 region has 14 residues. Here the CDR3 DNA reads TGTGCCATCAGTGAGCCCAGGCTGACCTACGAGCAGTACTTC. As protein: CAISEPRLTYEQYF.

This clone showed up just once. This rearrangement joins TRBV2 to TRBJ2-3; TRBD2 matches at 9 bases. With V trimmed by 10 bases and J by 4 bases, 12 bases remained unmatched. Germline lookup yields CDR1 SNHLY and CDR2 FYNNEI. The CDR3 sequence is 15 residues long. In DNA, the CDR3 is TGTGCCACGCGCGGGCCCAGCGGGAGGCCAGATACGCAGTATTTT. Its translation is CATRGPSGRPDTQYF.

The V and J genes are TRBV7-8 and TRBJ2-3; D uncertain. CDR1 and CDR2 from the germline V gene are SGHVS and FQNEAQ. The CDR3 consists of 12 residues. The ends were cut back, 5 bases at V and 0 bases at J, with 3 bases in the middle. CDR3 bases: TGTGCCAGCAGCCTCAGCACAGATACGCAGTATTTT. Amino acid sequence: CASSLSTDTQYF.

This clone came up a few times. The chain has TRBV7-2 and TRBJ1-5; the D gene is possibly TRBD1 (5 bases). The length of the CDR3 is 15 residues. V dropped 3 bases and J dropped 1 base, with 10 bases sitting between them. From germline, CDR1 is SGHTA and CDR2 FQGNSA. The CDR3 bases are TGTGCCAGCAGCTTCCAAGGGACCAGCAATCAGCCCCAGCATTTT. Amino acid sequence: CASSFQGTSNQPQHF.

V and J are TRBV30 and TRBJ1-6, with D perhaps matching TRBD1 (5 bases). From germline, CDR1 is GTSNPN and CDR2 SVGIG (reference sequence). V was cut by 1 base and J by 9 bases, with 13 bases left in between. The CDR3 contains 14 residues. The CDR3: CAWSGGTGGSPLHF. Written as DNA, the CDR3 is TGTGCCTGGAGTGGGGGCACCGGCGGTTCACCCCTCCACTTT.

This clone was recorded a few times. The chain carries TRBV18 and TRBJ2-7, with 7 nucleotides matching TRBD2. Unmatched junction bases numbered 6, after V lost 3 bases and J lost 4 bases. CDR3 length: 14 residues. Germline V gene sequence: CDR1 KGHSH, CDR2 LQKENI. CDR3: CASSPASGGYEQYF. The DNA of the CDR3 is TGTGCCAGCTCACCCGCTAGCGGAGGATACGAGCAGTACTTC.

The chain recombines TRBV6-1 with TRBJ1-2, with D possibly matching TRBD1 (5 bases). The V and J ends lost 6 bases and 3 bases respectively, with 11 bases between them. The CDR3 has 13 residues. Germline loops: CDR1 MNHNS, CDR2 SASEGT. This chain's CDR3 is CASRGRGDYGYTF. The DNA of the CDR3 is TGTGCCAGCAGGGGACGGGGAGACTATGGCTACACCTTC.

The V call is TRBV5-4, the J call TRBJ1-5; possibly TRBD1 for D (5 bases). CDR3 length equals 14 residues. V lost 0 bases and J lost 4, with 8 bases in between. Germline assignment: CDR1 SGHNT and CDR2 YYREEE (reference sequence). The CDR3 DNA reads TGTGCCAGCAGCTTGGCCGGGGGGAATCAGCCCCAGCATTTT. This encodes CASSLAGGNQPQHF.

As to this clone: Relative to the germline gene, one junction end is altered; a read error may explain this. The rearrangement links TRBV18 to TRBJ1-2, with 7 bases identical to TRBD1. This CDR3 is 13 amino acids long. Looked up from germline, CDR1 is KGHSH and CDR2 is LQKENI. The CDR3 sequence: CTSSPGTAGGYTF. CDR3 nucleotides: TGTACCAGCTCCCCCGGGACAGCCGGTGGCTACACCTTC.

Within the sample, this clone is medium-sized. The chain employs TRBV18 and TRBJ1-3, with unresolved D. The germline V gene encodes CDR1 KGHSH and CDR2 LQKENI. This CDR3 region has 10 residues. Between the trimmed V and J ends, which lost 7 bases and 4 bases, there was a span of 2 bases. In DNA, the CDR3 is TGTGCCAGCTGGGGAAACACCATATATTTT. Translation: CASWGNTIYF. The variable domain in full, with the rest retrieved from reference TRBV18 and TRBJ1-3, is NAGVMQNPRHLVRRRGQEARLRCSPMKGHSHVYWYRQLPEEGLKFMVYLQKENIIDESGMPKERFSAEFPKEGPSILRIQQVVRGDSAAYFCASWGNTIYFGEGSWLTVV.

DNA for the CDR3: TGTGCCAGCAGCTTAGGGGTCGACAATGAGCAGTTCTTC. This codes for CASSLGVDNEQFF. V and J are TRBV7-3 and TRBJ2-1; no definite D call. Trimming pared 2 bases from V and 5 bases from J, leaving 7 bases between. The CDR3 totals 13 residues. CDR1 is SGHTA, CDR2 FQGTGA, per germline.

The chain uses TRBV18 and TRBJ2-7; either TRBD1 or TRBD2 may fit D (5 bases each). Between the trimmed V and J ends, which lost 2 bases and 2 bases, there was a span of 10 bases. This CDR3 region has 14 residues. Germline values: CDR1 KGHSH, CDR2 LQKENI. The CDR3: CASSPLRGAYEQYF. The CDR3 nucleotides are TGTGCCAGCTCACCATTGAGAGGGGCCTACGAGCAGTACTTC.

This clone was detected only a few times. The V call is TRBV5-1, the J call TRBJ1-5; D is perhaps TRBD1 (6 bases). The length of the CDR3 is 15 residues. With 4 bases removed from V and 1 base from J, the gap between germline ends came to 12 bases. CDR1 SGHRS and CDR2 YFSETQ come from the germline V gene. CDR3 region: CASSPEDSSNQPQHF. In nucleotides, the CDR3 is TGCGCCAGCAGCCCGGAGGACAGCAGCAATCAGCCCCAGCATTTT.

The chain links TRBV4-2 to TRBJ1-1; a weak D match, TRBD1 (5 bases). Germline V lookup: CDR1 LGHNA, CDR2 YNFKEQ. The CDR3 spans 14 residues. V lost 2 bases to trimming and J lost 3 bases, with 10 bases between them. CDR3 nucleotide sequence: TGTGCCAGCAGCCAAAACAGGTGGGACACTGAAGCTTTCTTT. Encoded protein: CASSQNRWDTEAFF.

About this clone: Compared with germline, one end of the junction differs, possibly owing to a read error. The chain is built from TRBV4-2 and TRBJ2-1, with 13 bases identical to TRBD2. The CDR3 is 13 amino acids. The germline CDR1 and CDR2 sequences are LGHNA and YNFKEQ. Written as DNA, the CDR3 is TGTGCCAGCAGCCCACGACTAGCGGGGGGCCACCTCTTC. Its translation is CASSPRLAGGHLF.

The V call is TRBV9, the J call TRBJ1-3, with D unclear. Trimming pared 0 bases from V and 4 bases from J, leaving 8 bases between. This CDR3 contains 14 residues. Looked up from germline, CDR1 is SGDLS and CDR2 is YYNGEE. The CDR3 loop reads CASSVDSSGNTIYF. The CDR3 DNA reads as TGTGCCAGCAGCGTAGATTCATCGGGAAACACCATATATTTT.

The J gene is TRBJ2-7, the V gene TRBV7-2; D is unresolved. CDR1 is SGHTA, CDR2 FQGNSA, per germline. The V end lost 3 bases, the J end lost 0 bases, and 12 bases lay between the germline ends. The CDR3 length is 15 residues. The CDR3 DNA is TGTGCCAGCAGCTTCCATGGTTCCAACTCCTACGAGCAGTACTTC. As protein: CASSFHGSNSYEQYF. Full variable domain (rest looked up from reference TRBV7-2 and TRBJ2-7): GAGVSQSPSNKVTEKGKDVELRCDPISGHTALYWYRQSLGQGLEFLIYFQGNSAPDKSGLPSDRFSAERTGGSVSTLTIQRTQQEDSAVYLCASSFHGSNSYEQYFGPGTRLTVT.

The table lists this clone with a count of one. This sequence joins TRBV6-5 and TRBJ2-5; 9 bases line up with TRBD2. The CDR3 length is 15 residues. V shed 0 bases and J 5 bases; nucleotides not matched to a gene: 4. Germline CDR1 MNHEY, CDR2 SVGAGI. CDR3 nucleotide sequence: TGTGCCAGCAGTTACTCGCTAGCGGGGAGCGAGACCCAGTACTTC. This gives the protein CASSYSLAGSETQYF.

This clone turned up a few times. This chain links TRBV19 with TRBJ2-7, with a possible D match to TRBD1 (5 bases). The CDR3 consists of 14 residues. Germline loops: CDR1 LNHDA, CDR2 SQIVND (reference sequence). V lost 5 bases to trimming and J lost 0 bases, with 11 bases between them. The DNA for the CDR3 is TGTGCCAGTAGTGCCCGACAGAGCTCCTACGAGCAGTACTTC. Translated, it gives CASSARQSSYEQYF.